The 2 T cell receptor beta chains given below trace back to one sample, sequenced in a study of T cells in Graves' hyperthyroidism and ophthalmopathy. Amplified TCR beta CDR3 regions derived from RNA transcripts. HTBI primers were the set used in a first-round RT-PCR of the TCR CDR3. In TCRdb, the multiplex PCR reads were re-called with MiXCR into one record per CDR3 protein. The profile shows roughly 560,000 distinct CDR3 sequences, 14% to 15% of them singletons. Sequencing used blood. The receptor set was obtained from a woman aged 40 to 49 with Graves' ophthalmopathy.

This clonotype was observed at least ten times. V usage is TRBV12-5 and J usage is TRBJ1-5; no definite D call. There are 13 residues in the CDR3. Germline V CDR1 and CDR2: LGHNT, FRNRAP. V lost 5 bases, J lost 4 bases, and 9 bases lay in between. As DNA, the CDR3 is TGTGCTAGTGGTCCCGGACGGAATCAGCCCCAGCATTTT. Residues: CASGPGRNQPQHF. The full variable domain, its missing parts supplied by reference TRBV12-5 and TRBJ1-5, is DARVTQTPRHKVTEMGQEVTMRCQPILGHNTVFWYRQTMMQGLELLAYFRNRAPLDDSGMPKDRFSAEMPDATLATLKIQPSEPRDSAVYFCASGPGRNQPQHFGDGTRLSIL.

This clonotype was recorded many times. The chain has TRBV6-2 or TRBV6-3 and TRBJ2-5; TRBD1 is a possible D gene (6 bases). The V and J ends lost 5 bases and 0 bases respectively, with 10 bases between them. The germline CDR1 and CDR2 sequences are MNHEY and SVGEGT. The CDR3 covers 14 residues. The CDR3 DNA reads TGTGCCAGCAGTAGACAGGCCTACCAAGAGACCCAGTACTTC. Residues: CASSRQAYQETQYF.